This is a list of T cell receptor beta chains from one sample in a study of identical twins. Via MiXCR, TCRdb re-called the 5' RACE reads, giving one row per CDR3 protein. Among approximately 1.8 million distinct CDR3 sequences listed, less than 40% were seen once. Specimen: cord blood. Receptors were obtained from a newborn girl in good health. The CDR3 runs from the conserved cysteine through the conserved F or W. D genes are given only for firm matches. Clone size is not always given. Where it is, it says once, few, many or a class for expanded clones.

-	-	TRBV28	TRBJ2-7	TGTGCCAGCAGTCCCCTTAGAGAGACTCACTACGAGCAGTACTTC	CASSPLRETHYEQYF
-	many	TRBV4-2	TRBJ2-7	TGTGCCAGCAGCCAAATAGGGCTTGGGGAGCAGTACTTC	CASSQIGLGEQYF
-	-	TRBV5-6	TRBJ1-2	TGTGCCAGCAGTCAGGAGGCAGGCTTCTATGGCTACACCTTC	CASSQEAGFYGYTF
TRBD1	-	TRBV10-3	TRBJ2-3	TGTGCCATCAGAGACAGGGGGGACGGAGATACGCAGTATTTT	CAIRDRGDGDTQYF
-	many	TRBV7-2	TRBJ2-3	TGTGCCAGCAGCTTTGTAACAGATACGCAGTATTTT	CASSFVTDTQYF
-	few	TRBV10-3	TRBJ2-7	TGTGCCATCAGTGAAAAAGGAGGAGGGGGCATGGGCGAGCAGTACTTC	CAISEKGGGGMGEQYF
-	-	TRBV4-2	TRBJ2-4	TGTGCCAGCAGCCAAGGCCAGCGGGTAGCCAAAAACATTCAGTACTTC	CASSQGQRVAKNIQYF
TRBD1	few	TRBV24-1	TRBJ1-2	TGTGCCACCAGTGGCCGGACAGGGGAGGGCTACACCTTC	CATSGRTGEGYTF
TRBD2	-	TRBV3-1	TRBJ2-7	TGTGCCAGCAGCCAAATTCCCGGGACTAGCCCTCTTGTCTCCTACGAGCAGTACTTC	CASSQIPGTSPLVSYEQYF
-	-	TRBV6-1	TRBJ1-5	TGTGCCAGCAGTGAAACTCGGTCCGGGGGCCAGCCCCAGCATTTT	CASSETRSGGQPQHF
TRBD2	few	TRBV20-1	TRBJ2-3	TGCAGTGCTACACCTAGCGGGCCTCCAGATACGCAGTATTTT	CSATPSGPPDTQYF
-	-	TRBV20-1	TRBJ2-7	TGCAGTGCTAGTAAGGGTGAAGCGGTCTCTACCTACGAGCAGTACTTC	CSASKGEAVSTYEQYF
TRBD1	-	TRBV2	TRBJ2-5	TGTGCCAGCAGGAGGCAGGGGGCGCTTTTTGAGACCCAGTACTTC	CASRRQGALFETQYF
-	once	TRBV25-1	TRBJ1-1	TGTGCCAGCAGTGATGGCAGGACTCCTAACACTGAAGCTTTCTTT	CASSDGRTPNTEAFF
TRBD1	-	TRBV5-5	TRBJ2-3	TGTGCCAGCAGCCCGCCCGGGGACAGGGGCACAGATACGCAGTATTTT	CASSPPGDRGTDTQYF
-	-	TRBV2	TRBJ2-7	TGTGCCAGCAGTGATCCGGCAGGGGTACGGAATGAGCAGTACTTC	CASSDPAGVRNEQYF
-	few	TRBV20-1	TRBJ2-7	TGCAGTGCTAGAGACGCCGACAGTACATTCCTCTACGAGCAGTACTTC	CSARDADSTFLYEQYF
-	few	TRBV6-1	TRBJ1-3	TGTGCCAGCAGTGAAGGACAAAGAAACACCATATATTTT	CASSEGQRNTIYF
-	few	TRBV20-1	TRBJ2-7	TGCAGTGCTAGAGGGACTGCGGTGGTGGGGTACGAGCAGTACTTC	CSARGTAVVGYEQYF